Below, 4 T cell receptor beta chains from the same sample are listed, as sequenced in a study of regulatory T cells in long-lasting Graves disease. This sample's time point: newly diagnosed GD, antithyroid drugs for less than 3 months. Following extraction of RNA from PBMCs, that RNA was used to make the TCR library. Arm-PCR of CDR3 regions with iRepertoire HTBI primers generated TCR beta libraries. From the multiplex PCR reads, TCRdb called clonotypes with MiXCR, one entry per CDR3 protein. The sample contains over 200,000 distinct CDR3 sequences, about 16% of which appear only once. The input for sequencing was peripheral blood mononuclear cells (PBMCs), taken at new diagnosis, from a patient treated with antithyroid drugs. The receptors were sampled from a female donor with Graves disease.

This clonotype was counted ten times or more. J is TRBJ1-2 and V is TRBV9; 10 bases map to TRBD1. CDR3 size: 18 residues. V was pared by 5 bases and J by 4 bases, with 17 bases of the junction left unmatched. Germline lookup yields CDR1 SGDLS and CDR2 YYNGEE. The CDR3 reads CASSGNRDRGTLAYGYTF. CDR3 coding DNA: TGTGCCAGCAGTGGAAACCGGGACAGGGGAACCCTGGCCTATGGCTACACCTTC. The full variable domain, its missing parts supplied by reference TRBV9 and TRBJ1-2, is DSGVTQTPKHLITATGQRVTLRCSPRSGDLSVYWYQQSLDQGLQFLIQYYNGEERAKGNILERFSAQQFPDLHSELNLSSLELGDSALYFCASSGNRDRGTLAYGYTFGSGTRLTVV.

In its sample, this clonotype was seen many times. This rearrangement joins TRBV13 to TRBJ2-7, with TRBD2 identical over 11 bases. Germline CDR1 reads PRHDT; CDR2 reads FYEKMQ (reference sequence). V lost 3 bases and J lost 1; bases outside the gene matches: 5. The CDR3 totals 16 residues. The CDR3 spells CASSFPGLAVSYEQYF. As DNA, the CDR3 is TGTGCCAGCAGCTTCCCGGGACTAGCGGTATCCTACGAGCAGTACTTC.

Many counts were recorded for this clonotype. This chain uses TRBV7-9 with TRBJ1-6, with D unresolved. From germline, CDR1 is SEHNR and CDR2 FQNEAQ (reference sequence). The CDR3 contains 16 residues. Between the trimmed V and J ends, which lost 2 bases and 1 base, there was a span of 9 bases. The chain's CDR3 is CASSLTTSSYNSPLHF. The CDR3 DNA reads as TGTGCCAGCAGCTTAACAACGAGTTCCTATAATTCACCCCTCCACTTT.

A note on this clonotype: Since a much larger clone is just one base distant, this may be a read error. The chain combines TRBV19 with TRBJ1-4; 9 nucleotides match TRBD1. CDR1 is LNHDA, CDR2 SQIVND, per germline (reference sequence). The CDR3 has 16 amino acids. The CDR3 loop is CASSETQGAYNSPPHF. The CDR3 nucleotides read TGTGCCAGTAGTGAGACACAGGGGGCCTATAATTCACCCCCCCACTTT.